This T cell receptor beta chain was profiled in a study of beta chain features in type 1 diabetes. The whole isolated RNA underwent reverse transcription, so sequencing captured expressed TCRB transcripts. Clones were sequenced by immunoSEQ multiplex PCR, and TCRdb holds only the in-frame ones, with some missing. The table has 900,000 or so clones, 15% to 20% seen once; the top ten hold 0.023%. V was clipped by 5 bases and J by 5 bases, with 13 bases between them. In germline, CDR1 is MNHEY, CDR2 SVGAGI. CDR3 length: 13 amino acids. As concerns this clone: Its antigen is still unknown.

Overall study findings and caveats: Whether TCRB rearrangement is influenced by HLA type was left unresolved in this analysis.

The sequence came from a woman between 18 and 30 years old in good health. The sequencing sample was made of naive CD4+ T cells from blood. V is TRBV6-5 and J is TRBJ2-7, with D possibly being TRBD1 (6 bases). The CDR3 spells CASSRFQGNEQYF. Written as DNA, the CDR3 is TGTGCCAGCAGTCGCTTCCAGGGGAACGAGCAGTACTTC.